A single sample gave rise to the 24 T cell receptor beta chains below, sequenced in a study of T-cell memory formation after mild COVID-19. Via MiXCR, TCRdb re-called the 5' RACE reads, giving one row per CDR3 protein. The top ten clones hold about 12% of a sample with 450,000 to 650,000 distinct CDR3 sequences, 20% of them seen once. Sample: PBMCs or a T cell subset sorted from them (not recorded which). Every receptor here comes from an adult woman who had mild COVID-19 (a few samples of this study predate the infection). Cell type and time point are not known.

This clonotype has at least ten counts. The chain has TRBV5-1 and TRBJ2-5; the match to TRBD2 covers 10 bases. Germline V gene data show CDR1 as SGHRS and CDR2 as YFSETQ. This CDR3 region has 14 residues. The junction had 2 bases not matched to a gene; V was cut back by 1 base and J by 5 bases. CDR3 amino acids: CASSLLAGAETQYF. The CDR3 coding sequence is TGCGCCAGCAGCTTGCTAGCGGGGGCGGAGACCCAGTACTTC.

In this sample, this clonotype turned up many times. The chain uses TRBV29-1 and TRBJ1-1, with a weak D call TRBD1 (6 bases). The V gene's germline CDR1 is SQVTM and CDR2 ANQGSEA. The CDR3 has 12 residues. Trimming stripped 6 bases from V and 5 bases from J, with 13 bases between. The CDR3 region is CSVATGWTEAFF. CDR3 in DNA: TGCAGCGTGGCGACAGGATGGACTGAAGCTTTCTTT.

This clonotype was seen once. This chain connects TRBV25-1 to TRBJ1-2; 7 positions match TRBD1. The CDR3 contains 13 residues. V was clipped by 6 bases and J by 5 bases; unmatched bases: 6. Per germline, CDR1 MGHDK and CDR2 SYGVNS. The DNA of the CDR3 is TGTGCCAGCAGATCAGGACAGGAGTATGGCTACACCTTC. It translates to CASRSGQEYGYTF.

This clonotype was counted between two and nine times. This chain links TRBV12-3 or TRBV12-4 with TRBJ2-5, with TRBD2 as a possible D gene (5 bases). The CDR3 contains 17 residues. V was pared by 3 bases and J by 2 bases, with 19 bases between. The CDR3 is CASSLGVGLGLQETQYF. The CDR3 DNA is TGTGCCAGCAGTTTGGGAGTGGGTTTGGGGTTACAAGAGACCCAGTACTTC.

The chain uses TRBV19 and TRBJ1-2; D call uncertain. This CDR3 has 14 residues. Per the germline V gene, CDR1 is LNHDA and CDR2 is SQIVND (reference sequence). Deletions cut 0 bases from V and 7 bases from J, with 12 bases between. The CDR3 is CASSIDSYNGGYTF. As DNA, the CDR3 is TGTGCCAGTAGTATAGATTCATACAACGGTGGCTACACCTTC.

V gene TRBV10-3 combines with J gene TRBJ1-5; D is unresolved. Germline V gene data show CDR1 as ENHRY and CDR2 as SYGVKD. This CDR3 region has 17 residues. V was shortened by 0 bases and J by 6 bases, with 18 bases between the two germline ends. The CDR3 bases are TGTGCCATCAGTGAGTCGAAGCTCCCTGGCCCCAGTCAGCCCCAGCATTTT. Its translation: CAISESKLPGPSQPQHF.

This clonotype turned up a few times. This chain links TRBV5-6 with TRBJ1-1, with D maybe TRBD1 (5 bases). Germline V gene data show CDR1 as SGHDT and CDR2 as YYEEEE. The CDR3 is 14 residues long. V lost 4 bases to trimming and J lost 2 bases, with 12 bases between them. CDR3 region: CASSGGPLNTEAFF. The CDR3 region has the DNA TGTGCCAGCAGCGGGGGTCCCCTCAACACTGAAGCTTTCTTT.

The J gene is TRBJ2-5, the V gene TRBV28, with 11 bases aligning to TRBD2. The V segment lost 7 bases and the J segment 4 bases; nucleotides outside the gene matches: 8. CDR1 is MDHEN, CDR2 SYDVKM, per germline. The CDR3 is made up of 15 amino acids. The CDR3 loop is CASINRGLAGETQYF. The CDR3 DNA follows: TGTGCCAGCATTAACCGAGGACTAGCGGGAGAGACCCAGTACTTC.

Only a few counts were recorded for this clonotype. The chain has TRBV4-3 and TRBJ2-7; D gene uncertain. This CDR3 region has 15 residues. The V end was cut by 0 bases, the J end by 2 bases, with 11 bases between. Germline V gene lookup returns CDR1 LGHNA and CDR2 YSLEER. This chain's CDR3 is CASSQDTSRTYEQYF. In DNA form, the CDR3 reads TGCGCCAGCAGCCAAGATACGTCCAGGACCTACGAGCAGTACTTC.

This clonotype was observed a few times. The rearrangement joins TRBV3-1 to TRBJ2-1; D remains ambiguous. The CDR3 spans 16 residues. V was pared by 0 bases and J by 0 bases, with 9 bases between. Germline V CDR1 and CDR2: LGHDT, YNNKEL (reference sequence). The CDR3 bases are TGTGCCAGCAGCCAAGAGGCAGCGAGCTCCTACAATGAGCAGTTCTTC. This sequence encodes CASSQEAASSYNEQFF.

The rearrangement links TRBV18 to TRBJ1-5; tentatively, D is TRBD1 (5 bases). Trimming removed 6 bases from V and 6 bases from J, with 18 bases in between. Germline V lookup: CDR1 KGHSH, CDR2 LQKENI. The CDR3 consists of 15 residues. CDR3: CASSPSGGKVQPQHF. The DNA for the CDR3 is TGTGCCAGCTCCCCTTCCGGGGGTAAGGTTCAGCCCCAGCATTTT.

The chain links TRBV4-3 to TRBJ2-5, with D tentatively TRBD2 (6 bases). Trimming took off 4 bases at V and 2 bases at J, with 11 bases between the two ends. CDR3 length: 14 amino acids. Germline CDR1 reads LGHNA; CDR2 reads YSLEER. This CDR3 is CASSPEAGQETQYF. The CDR3 DNA sequence: TGCGCCAGCAGCCCCGAAGCGGGTCAAGAGACCCAGTACTTC.

The V and J genes are TRBV5-6 and TRBJ1-2; D call uncertain. Looked up from germline, CDR1 is SGHDT and CDR2 is YYEEEE. The CDR3 extends over 15 amino acids. Trimming removed 0 bases at V and 1 base at J, with 10 bases between. The CDR3 DNA sequence: TGTGCCAGCAGCTTGGTTTCCAGTATTAACTATGGCTACACCTTC. The encoded protein is CASSLVSSINYGYTF.

The V and J genes are TRBV30 and TRBJ1-1; 10 positions agree with TRBD1. Germline V lookup: CDR1 GTSNPN, CDR2 SVGIG (reference sequence). With V trimmed by 4 bases and J by 5 bases, 4 bases remained unmatched. This CDR3 contains 13 residues. CDR3 DNA sequence: TGTGCCTGGAACTCGGGACAGGGGACTGAAGCTTTCTTT. It yields the protein CAWNSGQGTEAFF. The complete variable domain, with remaining parts taken from reference TRBV30 and TRBJ1-1, reads SQTIHQWPATLVQPVGSPLSLECTVEGTSNPNLYWYRQAAGRGLQLLFYSVGIGQISSEVPQNLSASRPQDRQFILSSKKLLLSDSGFYLCAWNSGQGTEAFFGQGTRLTVV.

This clonotype was counted between two and nine times. The J gene is TRBJ2-6, the V gene TRBV3-1; a weak D match, TRBD2 (5 bases). The CDR3 is 16 residues long. Germline V CDR1 and CDR2: LGHDT, YNNKEL (reference sequence). V was pared by 1 base and J by 0 bases, with 7 bases between. The CDR3 DNA reads as TGTGCCAGCAGCCAAGCCGGGATCTCTGGGGCCAACGTCCTGACTTTC. Residues: CASSQAGISGANVLTF.

The J gene is TRBJ2-7, the V gene TRBV4-2; D possibly corresponds to TRBD2 (6 bases). This CDR3 has 15 amino acids. V was trimmed by 4 bases and J by 4 bases, leaving 17 bases between them. Per the germline V gene, CDR1 is LGHNA and CDR2 is YNFKEQ. The CDR3 DNA reads TGTGCCAGCAGCCCTGGCGGGCGGGATGGATACGAGCAGTACTTC. Encoded protein: CASSPGGRDGYEQYF.

This clonotype was counted many times. The rearrangement joins TRBV2 to TRBJ2-1; 7 positions agree with TRBD1. The V and J ends lost 9 bases and 6 bases, in that order; junction bases with no gene match: 11. The CDR3 totals 14 residues. Germline loops: CDR1 SNHLY, CDR2 FYNNEI. Written as DNA, the CDR3 is TGTGCCAGGGTTCTAGGGGGCACTGGCAATGAGCAGTTCTTC. Its translation: CARVLGGTGNEQFF.

This clonotype occurred a few times. This chain joins TRBV19 and TRBJ1-5, with 9 nucleotides matching TRBD1. Trimming at V came to 4 bases and at J to 0 bases, leaving 4 bases not matched to a gene. CDR3 length: 16 residues. Germline values: CDR1 LNHDA, CDR2 SQIVND (reference sequence). In DNA form, the CDR3 reads TGTGCCAGTAGTAGCTGGACAGGGGATAGCAATCAGCCCCAGCATTTT. Translation: CASSSWTGDSNQPQHF.

The V gene is TRBV15, the J gene TRBJ2-7; D call uncertain. The CDR3 is 14 amino acids. Deletions cut 0 bases from V and 6 bases from J, with 12 bases between. Germline-derived CDR1 and CDR2 are LNHNV and YYDKDF (reference sequence). The CDR3 sequence: CATSRDSGSPEQYF. For the CDR3, the DNA is TGTGCCACCAGCAGAGATTCCGGGTCACCCGAGCAGTACTTC.

This clonotype has just a few counts. The CDR3 region is CATSNIIRQGADEQFF. In DNA form, the CDR3 reads TGTGCCACCAGTAACATCATCCGACAGGGGGCCGATGAGCAGTTCTTC. This chain links TRBV24-1 with TRBJ2-1; 10 bases line up with TRBD1. The CDR3 is made up of 16 amino acids. V shed 6 bases and J 8 bases; nucleotides not matched to a gene: 12. Germline lookup yields CDR1 KGHDR and CDR2 SFDVKD.

V usage is TRBV29-1 and J usage is TRBJ2-2; 10 nucleotides line up with TRBD1. After removal of 6 bases from V and 0 bases from J, the junction contained 4 bases not matched to a gene. The CDR3 has 15 residues. Germline V gene data show CDR1 as SQVTM and CDR2 as ANQGSEA. CDR3 nucleotide sequence: TGCAGCGTGGCGGGACAGGGGCCGAACACCGGGGAGCTGTTTTTT. Protein sequence: CSVAGQGPNTGELFF.

This clonotype was observed a handful of times. This chain connects TRBV7-9 to TRBJ2-7; tentative D call: TRBD1 (6 bases). Between the trimmed V and J ends, which lost 1 base and 2 bases, there was a span of 12 bases. In germline, CDR1 is SEHNR, CDR2 FQNEAQ (reference sequence). The CDR3 sequence is 15 residues long. CDR3 region: CASSLGDRITYEQYF. In DNA form, the CDR3 reads TGTGCCAGCAGCTTAGGAGACAGGATAACCTACGAGCAGTACTTC.

The CDR3 DNA reads TGTGCCGCTCCTGCCCAAGAGACCCAGTACTTC. Protein sequence: CAAPAQETQYF. The chain uses TRBV10-3 and TRBJ2-5; no definite D call. Germline V gene lookup returns CDR1 ENHRY and CDR2 SYGVKD. V lost 11 bases, J lost 1 base, and 8 bases lay in between. This CDR3 contains 11 residues.

This clonotype was observed a handful of times. J is TRBJ2-5 and V is TRBV6-2 or TRBV6-3; the D gene is possibly TRBD2 (7 bases). Germline V lookup: CDR1 MNHEY, CDR2 SVGEGT. The CDR3 has 14 residues. The ends were cut back, 6 bases at V and 0 bases at J, with 11 bases in the middle. The CDR3 reads CASSRGANQETQYF. In DNA, the CDR3 is TGTGCCAGCAGCCGGGGGGCAAACCAAGAGACCCAGTACTTC.